This T cell receptor (beta chain) was sequenced for a study of CD8 T cells in ankylosing spondylitis. General study results and limits: Past studies reported some motif variants in reactive arthritis synovial fluid and blood. CD8+ disease-linked clones were present at relatively low frequencies in blood. Within ankylosing spondylitis blood, a TCR beta motif made up of several highly homologous variants appeared to be characteristic.

A quantitative 5'-RACE method, one with molecular barcodes, was used to make TCR beta libraries. TCRdb re-called the 5' RACE reads through MiXCR, storing one row per CDR3 protein. The sample records about 750,000 distinct CDR3 sequences, 15% to 20% being singletons. From germline, CDR1 is LNHDA and CDR2 SQIVND (reference sequence). This CDR3 has 16 amino acids. Unmatched junction bases numbered 7, after V lost 5 bases and J lost 3 bases. As regards this clonotype: Its antigen is not identified.

What was sequenced was blood, either unsorted or a sorted T cell fraction (not recorded which). The source of this sequence is a male donor with ankylosing spondylitis. The genes are TRBV19 and TRBJ2-1; 10 bases line up with TRBD2. The CDR3 DNA reads TGTGCCAGTAGTGGTCTAGCGGGAGCGATCTACAATGAGCAGTTCTTC. This sequence encodes CASSGLAGAIYNEQFF. Complete variable domain (other parts from reference TRBV19 and TRBJ2-1): DGGITQSPKYLFRKEGQNVTLSCEQNLNHDAMYWYRQDPGQGLRLIYYSQIVNDFQKGDIAEGYSVSREKKESFPLTVTSAQKNPTAFYLCASSGLAGAIYNEQFFGPGTRLTVL.